This record concerns one T cell receptor beta chain sequence. Its antigen is not known. This sample was taken from a study of CD8+ T cells in alopecia areata. Overall study findings and caveats: Higher clonality than in normal scalp was seen in lesional scalp, especially alopecia totalis/universalis.

Regarding treatment: oral pan-JAK inhibitor, 5-10 mg twice daily. After isolation, RNA underwent reverse transcription to generate cDNA as the sequencing template. Sequenced by immunoSEQ multiplex PCR; TCRdb stores in-frame clones only, minus some. Here the sample spans around 200,000 clones, roughly 53% being singletons. The trim removed 4 bases at V and 7 bases at J, leaving 14 bases unmatched. This CDR3 is built from 16 residues. Germline V gives CDR1 SGDLS, CDR2 YYNGEE. Sequenced here: CD8+ T cells sorted from blood, sampled at week 24, from a patient treated with tofacitinib. This sequence originates from a human donor with alopecia areata. This sequence joins TRBV9 and TRBJ1-2; 9 bases match TRBD1. The CDR3 loop is CASSPDLVGTGTGYTF. The CDR3 bases are TGTGCCAGCAGCCCGGATCTGGTTGGGACAGGGACTGGCTACACCTTC.